These 18 T cell receptor beta chains came from one sample sequenced in a study of memory CD4+ T cells and cytomegalovirus serostatus. The sort gate was single viable CD3+CD4+CD8-CD45RO+ cells for memory CD4+ T cells. Generated by immunoSEQ multiplex PCR, the TCRdb table keeps only in-frame clones and is missing some. Of tens of thousands of clones listed, around 76% were seen once; the top ten hold 0.6% to 0.7%. Sequencing input: memory CD4+ T cells from blood. The source is an adult in good health and CMV-seronegative. Some clones in this sample may be carry-over from other donors' samples.

V usage is TRBV5-8 and J usage is TRBJ1-4; 8 nucleotides align to TRBD1. Germline CDR1 SGHTS, CDR2 YDEGEE. This CDR3 contains 15 residues. V trimming: 7 bases; J trimming: 7 bases; junction bases outside the gene matches: 12. CDR3 nucleotides: TGTGCCAGCGACACCTCGGACAGGGAGGCTGAAAAACTGTTTTTT. Amino acids: CASDTSDREAEKLFF. The complete variable domain, with remaining parts taken from reference TRBV5-8 and TRBJ1-4, reads EAGVTQSPTHLIKTRGQQATLRCSPISGHTSVYWYQQALGLGLQFLLWYDEGEERNRGNFPPRFSGRQFPNYSSELNVNALELEDSALYLCASDTSDREAEKLFFGSGTQLSVL.

CDR3 DNA sequence: TGTGCCAGCGCGGACAGGATGAACACTGAAGCTTTCTTT. Its protein product is CASADRMNTEAFF. The genes are TRBV6-1 and TRBJ1-1, with TRBD1 matching 7 bases. Trimming took 8 bases from V and 0 from J; bases not matched to a gene: 3. Germline assignment: CDR1 MNHNS and CDR2 SASEGT. CDR3 length: 13 amino acids.

This chain uses TRBV11-3 with TRBJ1-3; 7 bases align to TRBD1. V trimming: 1 base; J trimming: 0 bases; junction bases outside the gene matches: 0. This CDR3 region has 15 residues. Germline lookup yields CDR1 SGHNT and CDR2 YENEEA. The CDR3 loop is CASSLGQGSGNTIYF. Written as DNA, the CDR3 is TGTGCCAGCAGCTTAGGACAGGGCTCTGGAAACACCATATATTTT.

The chain joins TRBV19 to TRBJ1-5; D is possibly TRBD1 (6 bases). Trimming cost V 1 base and J 1 base, with 11 bases left between them. The germline V gene encodes CDR1 LNHDA and CDR2 SQIVND (reference sequence). The CDR3 has 16 amino acids. CDR3 residues: CASSIVRGGSNQPQHF. CDR3 DNA sequence: TGTGCCAGTAGTATAGTTCGGGGGGGCAGCAATCAGCCCCAGCATTTT.

The rearrangement joins TRBV18 to TRBJ1-6; 7 positions agree with TRBD1. The V segment lost 3 bases and the J segment 10 bases; nucleotides outside the gene matches: 9. Germline assignment: CDR1 KGHSH and CDR2 LQKENI. There are 15 residues in the CDR3. DNA for the CDR3: TGTGCCAGCTCACCCAAGACAGGGATGGGCTCACCCCTCCACTTT. It specifies CASSPKTGMGSPLHF.

V usage is TRBV29-1 and J usage is TRBJ2-2; TRBD1 matches at 10 bases. Trimming removed 4 bases from V and 6 bases from J; junction bases left unmatched: 2. This CDR3 contains 13 residues. Looked up from germline, CDR1 is SQVTM and CDR2 is ANQGSEA. The CDR3 DNA is TGCAGCGTTGGGACAGGGGGGGCCGGGGAGCTGTTTTTT. This codes for CSVGTGGAGELFF.

The chain is built from TRBV5-1 and TRBJ1-1; D perhaps matches TRBD1 (5 bases). This CDR3 comprises 15 residues. Germline V lookup: CDR1 SGHRS, CDR2 YFSETQ. Between the trimmed V and J ends, which lost 0 bases and 4 bases, there was a span of 13 bases. For the CDR3, the DNA is TGCGCCAGCAGCTTGGATTCGGTCGGGGGCACTGAAGCTTTCTTT. This codes for CASSLDSVGGTEAFF.

This chain connects TRBV30 to TRBJ1-2, with D hard to call. Germline values: CDR1 GTSNPN, CDR2 SVGIG (reference sequence). V was cut by 3 bases and J by 0 bases, with 8 bases left in between. The CDR3 is 13 amino acids. CDR3 bases: TGTGCCTGGAGCCCGGGAGCTAACTATGGCTACACCTTC. Its translation is CAWSPGANYGYTF.

Comment on this clone: Germline is not matched at one junction end, which may reflect a read error. This chain links TRBV5-1 with TRBJ2-2; D is possibly TRBD1 or TRBD2 (5 bases each). The CDR3 is 15 amino acids. Germline lookup yields CDR1 SGHRS and CDR2 YFSETQ. CDR3 amino acids: CASRLGDTNTGELFF. The DNA of the CDR3 is TGCGCCAGCAGGTTGGGGGATACGAACACCGGGGAGCTGTTTTTT.

The V gene is TRBV6-1, the J gene TRBJ1-2; D gene ambiguous. Germline CDR1 is MNHNS and CDR2 is SASEGT. The length of the CDR3 is 14 residues. Between the trimmed V and J ends, which lost 0 bases and 6 bases, there was a span of 11 bases. The CDR3 DNA is TGTGCCAGCAGTGAAGCGGCCAGGAGCAATGGCTACACCTTC. Translation: CASSEAARSNGYTF.

The CDR3 DNA sequence: TGTGCCATCAGTGCGACAGGACAGCACTCTGGAAACACCATATATTTT. It yields the protein CAISATGQHSGNTIYF. The chain joins TRBV10-3 to TRBJ1-3; possibly TRBD1 for D (6 bases). The germline V gene encodes CDR1 ENHRY and CDR2 SYGVKD. The CDR3 length is 16 residues. The V end lost 4 bases, the J end lost 0 bases, and 13 bases lay between the germline ends.

The V gene is TRBV19, the J gene TRBJ2-3; D possibly matches TRBD1 or TRBD2 (5 bases each). Germline V gene lookup returns CDR1 LNHDA and CDR2 SQIVND (reference sequence). This CDR3 is built from 17 residues. V lost 4 bases to trimming and J lost 1 base, with 18 bases between them. The CDR3 reads CASSKGWDHAGTDTQYF. CDR3 bases: TGTGCCAGTAGTAAGGGGTGGGACCACGCCGGCACAGATACGCAGTATTTT.

The gene calls are TRBV30 and TRBJ2-3; D possibly corresponds to TRBD2 (5 bases). Per germline, CDR1 GTSNPN and CDR2 SVGIG (reference sequence). The CDR3 extends over 16 amino acids. V dropped 2 bases and J dropped 1 base, with 16 bases sitting between them. CDR3 residues: CAWSLGGGSGTDTQYF. The CDR3 region has the DNA TGTGCCTGGAGTCTCGGTGGTGGTAGCGGCACAGATACGCAGTATTTT. The full variable domain, its missing parts supplied by reference TRBV30 and TRBJ2-3, is SQTIHQWPATLVQPVGSPLSLECTVEGTSNPNLYWYRQAAGRGLQLLFYSVGIGQISSEVPQNLSASRPQDRQFILSSKKLLLSDSGFYLCAWSLGGGSGTDTQYFGPGTRLTVL.

The chain uses TRBV30 and TRBJ2-7, with 7 bases lining up with TRBD1. Germline V gives CDR1 GTSNPN, CDR2 SVGIG (reference sequence). The length of the CDR3 is 13 residues. V gave up 5 bases and J gave up 2 bases; unmatched junction bases: 6. This chain's CDR3 is CAWLDRAAYEQYF. For the CDR3, the DNA is TGTGCCTGGCTAGACAGGGCCGCCTACGAGCAGTACTTC.

This rearrangement joins TRBV6-1 to TRBJ1-2; D ambiguous. V lost 6 bases and J lost 4, with 15 bases in between. The germline V gene has CDR1 MNHNS and CDR2 SASEGT. The CDR3 is made up of 14 amino acids. CDR3 sequence reads: CASRGKEARYGYTF. CDR3 nucleotide sequence: TGTGCCAGCAGGGGAAAGGAGGCACGCTATGGCTACACCTTC.

This chain joins TRBV10-3 and TRBJ2-5, with TRBD2 matching over 7 bases. The CDR3 covers 15 residues. The germline CDR1 and CDR2 sequences are ENHRY and SYGVKD. With V trimmed by 3 bases and J by 1 base, 5 bases remained unmatched. CDR3 in DNA: TGTGCCATCAGTGACCGCGGGGGACGCCAAGAGACCCAGTACTTC. This codes for CAISDRGGRQETQYF.

The rearrangement links TRBV29-1 to TRBJ2-5; D is undetermined. The CDR3 sequence is 12 residues long. The germline CDR1 and CDR2 sequences are SQVTM and ANQGSEA. The V and J ends lost 3 bases and 2 bases respectively, with 7 bases between them. DNA for the CDR3: TGCAGCGTTGATAGCAGACAAGAGACCCAGTACTTC. The encoded protein is CSVDSRQETQYF.

This clone was picked up a small number of times. The chain recombines TRBV5-6 with TRBJ1-2; D is uncertain. The CDR3 is 12 residues long. The V end was cut by 1 base, the J end by 10 bases, with 11 bases between. Germline V gene data show CDR1 as SGHDT and CDR2 as YYEEEE. The CDR3 reads CASSLFDISYTF. The CDR3, as DNA: TGTGCCAGCAGCTTGTTCGACATCTCCTACACCTTC.